This TCR beta chain was retrieved from a study of T cells in localized non-small cell lung cancer. Overall study findings and caveats: Exceeding tumor, uninvolved adjacent lung had the highest T cell clonality.

CDR3 length equals 14 residues. V lost 8 bases to trimming and J lost 5 bases, with 15 bases between them. Some clones are missing from TCRdb's copy, which holds only in-frame ones; the method was immunoSEQ multiplex PCR. The sample carries 2,400 or so clones, more than 30% recorded once. Neighboring lung without atypia was obtained no less than 2 cm from the tumor margin. This clone is medium-sized by share. Its antigen is not known. This TCR derives from a man aged 40 to 75 with stage II lung adenocarcinoma. The starting material was normal lung tissue next to the tumor, obtained before any cancer treatment. V gene TRBV6-7 combines with J gene TRBJ2-2; D is possibly TRBD1 (6 bases). TRBV6-7 is noted as an ORF with a role that remains uncertain. The CDR3 DNA sequence: TGTGCCAGCGCGATGAAGGGGGAGACCGGGGAGCTGTTTTTT. This gives the protein CASAMKGETGELFF.